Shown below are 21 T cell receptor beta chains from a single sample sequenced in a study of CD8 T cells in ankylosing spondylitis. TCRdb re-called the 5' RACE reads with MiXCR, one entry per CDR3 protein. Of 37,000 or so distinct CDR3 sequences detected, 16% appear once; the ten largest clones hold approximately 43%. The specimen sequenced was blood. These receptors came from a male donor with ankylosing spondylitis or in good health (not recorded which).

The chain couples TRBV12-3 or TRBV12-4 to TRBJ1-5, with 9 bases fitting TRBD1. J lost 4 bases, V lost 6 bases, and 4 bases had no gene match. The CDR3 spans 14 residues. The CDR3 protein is CASSRTGENQPQHF. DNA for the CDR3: TGTGCCAGCAGCCGGACAGGGGAGAATCAGCCCCAGCATTTT.

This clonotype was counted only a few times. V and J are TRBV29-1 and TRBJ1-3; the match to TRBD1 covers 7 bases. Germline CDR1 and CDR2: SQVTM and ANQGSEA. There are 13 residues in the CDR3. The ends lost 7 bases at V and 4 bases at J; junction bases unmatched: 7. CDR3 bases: TGCAGCGGGAGACAGGGCTCAGGAAACACCATATATTTT. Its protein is CSGRQGSGNTIYF.

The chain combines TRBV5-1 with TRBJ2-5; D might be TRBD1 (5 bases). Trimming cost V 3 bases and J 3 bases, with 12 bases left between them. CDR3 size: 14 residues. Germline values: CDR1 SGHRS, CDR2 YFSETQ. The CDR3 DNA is TGCGCCAGCAGCTGGGTCGACAGAAAAGAGACCCAGTACTTC. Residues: CASSWVDRKETQYF. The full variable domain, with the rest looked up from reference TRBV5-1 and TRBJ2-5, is KAGVTQTPRYLIKTRGQQVTLSCSPISGHRSVSWYQQTPGQGLQFLFEYFSETQRNKGNFPGRFSGRQFSNSRSEMNVSTLELGDSALYLCASSWVDRKETQYFGPGTRLLVL.

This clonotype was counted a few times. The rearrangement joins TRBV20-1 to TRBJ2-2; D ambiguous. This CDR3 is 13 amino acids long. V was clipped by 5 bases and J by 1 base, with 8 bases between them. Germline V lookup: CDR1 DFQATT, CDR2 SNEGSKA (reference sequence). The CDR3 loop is CSARFRNTGELFF. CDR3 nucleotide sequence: TGCAGTGCTCGTTTTAGGAACACCGGGGAGCTGTTTTTT.

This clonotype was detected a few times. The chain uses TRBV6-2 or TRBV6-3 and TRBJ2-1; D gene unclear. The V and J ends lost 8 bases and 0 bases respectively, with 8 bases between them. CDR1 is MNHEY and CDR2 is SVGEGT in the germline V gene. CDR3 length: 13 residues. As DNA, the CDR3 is TGTGCCAGCCAGCCAGTCTCCTACAATGAGCAGTTCTTC. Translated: CASQPVSYNEQFF.

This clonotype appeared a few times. CDR3 in amino acids: CASSFYGTGEEQFF. CDR3 bases: TGTGCCAGCAGCTTTTACGGGACAGGGGAAGAGCAGTTCTTC. J is TRBJ2-1 and V is TRBV7-2; 10 nucleotides align to TRBD1. The CDR3 consists of 14 residues. V lost 3 bases, J lost 10 bases, and 6 bases stayed unmatched. CDR1 SGHTA and CDR2 FQGNSA come from the germline V gene.

In nucleotides, the CDR3 is TGTGCCAGCAGGCCGGCCAGTGAGACCCAGTACTTC. This translates into CASRPASETQYF. The chain carries TRBV12-3 or TRBV12-4 and TRBJ2-5; D unresolved. The V and J ends lost 6 bases and 5 bases respectively, with 10 bases between them. The CDR3 loop spans 12 amino acids.

CDR3 sequence: CASSGTTNEKLFF. CDR3 coding DNA: TGTGCCAGCTCAGGGACCACTAATGAAAAACTGTTTTTT. The chain carries TRBV25-1 and TRBJ1-4; D perhaps matches TRBD1 (5 bases). CDR1 is MGHDK, CDR2 SYGVNS, per germline. Trimming pared 8 bases from V and 2 bases from J, leaving 9 bases between. CDR3 size: 13 residues. The full variable domain, with the rest looked up from reference TRBV25-1 and TRBJ1-4, is EADIYQTPRYLVIGTGKKITLECSQTMGHDKMYWYQQDPGMELHLIHYSYGVNSTEKGDLSSESTVSRIRTEHFPLTLESARPSHTSQYLCASSGTTNEKLFFGSGTQLSVL.

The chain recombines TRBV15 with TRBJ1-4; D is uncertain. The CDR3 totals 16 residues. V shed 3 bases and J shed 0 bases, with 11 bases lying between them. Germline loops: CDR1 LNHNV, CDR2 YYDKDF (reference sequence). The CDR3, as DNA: TGTGCCACCAGCAGCGCACTACGGACAACTAATGAAAAACTGTTTTTT. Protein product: CATSSALRTTNEKLFF.

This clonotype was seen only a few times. The CDR3 loop reads CASSSARTGELFF. The CDR3 coding sequence is TGTGCCAGCAGCTCCGCCAGGACCGGGGAGCTGTTTTTT. The chain combines TRBV2 with TRBJ2-2; D is ambiguous. CDR1 is SNHLY, CDR2 FYNNEI, per germline. CDR3 length: 13 amino acids. With 6 bases removed from V and 5 bases from J, the gap between germline ends came to 10 bases.

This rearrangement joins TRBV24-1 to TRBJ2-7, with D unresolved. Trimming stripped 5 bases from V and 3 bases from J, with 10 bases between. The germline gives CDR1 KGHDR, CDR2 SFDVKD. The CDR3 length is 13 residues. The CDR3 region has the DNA TGTGCCACCAGTGGGGGTAACAACTACGAGCAGTACTTC. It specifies CATSGGNNYEQYF.

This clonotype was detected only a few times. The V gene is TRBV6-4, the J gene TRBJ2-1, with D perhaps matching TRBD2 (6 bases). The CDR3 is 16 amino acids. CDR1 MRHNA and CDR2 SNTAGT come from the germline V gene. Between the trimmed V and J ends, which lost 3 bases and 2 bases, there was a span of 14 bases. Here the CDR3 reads CASSENMGGPYNEQFF. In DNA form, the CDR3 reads TGTGCCAGCAGTGAAAATATGGGAGGCCCCTACAATGAGCAGTTCTTC.

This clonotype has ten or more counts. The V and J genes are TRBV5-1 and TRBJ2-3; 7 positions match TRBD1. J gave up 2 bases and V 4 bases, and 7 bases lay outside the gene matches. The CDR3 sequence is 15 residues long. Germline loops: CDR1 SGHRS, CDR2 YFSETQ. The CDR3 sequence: CASSLGQIITDTQYF. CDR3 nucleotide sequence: TGCGCCAGCAGCCTGGGACAGATAATCACAGATACGCAGTATTTT.

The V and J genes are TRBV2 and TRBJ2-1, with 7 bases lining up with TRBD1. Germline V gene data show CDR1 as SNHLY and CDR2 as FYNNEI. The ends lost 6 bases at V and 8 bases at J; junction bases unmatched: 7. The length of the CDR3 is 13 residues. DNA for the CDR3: TGTGCCAGCAGGGGACCCCAGGGGGATGAGCAGTTCTTC. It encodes CASRGPQGDEQFF. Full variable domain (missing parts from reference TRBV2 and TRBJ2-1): EPEVTQTPSHQVTQMGQEVILRCVPISNHLYFYWYRQILGQKVEFLVSFYNNEISEKSEIFDDQFSVERPDGSNFTLKIRSTKLEDSAMYFCASRGPQGDEQFFGPGTRLTVL.

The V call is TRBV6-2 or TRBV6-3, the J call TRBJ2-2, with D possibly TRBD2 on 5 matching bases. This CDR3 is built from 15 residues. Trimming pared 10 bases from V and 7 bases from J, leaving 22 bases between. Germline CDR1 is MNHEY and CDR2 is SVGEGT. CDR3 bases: TGTGCCACCCAACCCCGGACTCCCCCTGGCGGGGAGCTGTTTTTT. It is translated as CATQPRTPPGGELFF.

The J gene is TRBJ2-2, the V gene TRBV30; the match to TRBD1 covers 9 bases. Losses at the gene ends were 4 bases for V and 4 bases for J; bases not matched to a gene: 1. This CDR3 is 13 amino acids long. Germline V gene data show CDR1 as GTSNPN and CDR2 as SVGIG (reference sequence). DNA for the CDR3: TGTGCCTGGATGGACAGGGGCACCGGGGAGCTGTTTTTT. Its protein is CAWMDRGTGELFF.

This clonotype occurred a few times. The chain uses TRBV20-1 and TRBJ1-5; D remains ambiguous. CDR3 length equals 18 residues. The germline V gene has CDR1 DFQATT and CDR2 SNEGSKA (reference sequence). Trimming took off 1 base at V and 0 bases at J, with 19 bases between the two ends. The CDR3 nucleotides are TGCAGTGCTAGAGGTACGGGATGGTCCATCTATAGCAATCAGCCCCAGCATTTT. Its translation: CSARGTGWSIYSNQPQHF.

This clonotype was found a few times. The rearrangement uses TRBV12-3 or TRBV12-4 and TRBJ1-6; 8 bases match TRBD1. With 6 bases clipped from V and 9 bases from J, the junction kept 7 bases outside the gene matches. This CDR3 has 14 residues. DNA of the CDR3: TGTGCCAGCAGCCTCGGACAGGGCGGTTCACCCCTCCACTTT. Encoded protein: CASSLGQGGSPLHF.

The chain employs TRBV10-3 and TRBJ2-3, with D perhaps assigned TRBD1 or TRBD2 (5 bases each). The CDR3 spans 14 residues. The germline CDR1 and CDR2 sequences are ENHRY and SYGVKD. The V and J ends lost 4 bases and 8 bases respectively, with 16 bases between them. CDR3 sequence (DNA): TGTGCCATCAGTGGGCCGGGACCTGGGGGTACGCAGTATTTT. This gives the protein CAISGPGPGGTQYF.

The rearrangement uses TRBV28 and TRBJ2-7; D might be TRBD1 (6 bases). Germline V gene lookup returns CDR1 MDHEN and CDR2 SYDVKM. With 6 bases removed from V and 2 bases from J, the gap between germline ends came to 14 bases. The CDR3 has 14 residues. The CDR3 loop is CASRWGQGPYEQYF. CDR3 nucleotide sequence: TGTGCCAGCAGATGGGGGCAGGGACCCTACGAGCAGTACTTC.

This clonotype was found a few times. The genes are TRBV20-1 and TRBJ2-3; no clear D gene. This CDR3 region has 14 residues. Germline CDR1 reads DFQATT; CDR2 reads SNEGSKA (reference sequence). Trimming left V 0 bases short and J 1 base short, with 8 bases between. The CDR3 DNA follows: TGCAGTGCTAGAGATCCGAAGGGCACAGATACGCAGTATTTT. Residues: CSARDPKGTDTQYF.